The clone carrying this T cell receptor beta chain was seen once. Losses at the gene ends were 2 bases for V and 5 bases for J; bases not matched to a gene: 7. The CDR3 is made up of 15 amino acids. Germline assignment: CDR1 MNHEY and CDR2 SVGEGT. These data are taken from a study of blood T cell repertoires in COVID-19. Study context: T cells, B-cell-depleted T cells, or PBMCs supplied cDNA or gDNA.

Patients in Seattle were enrolled during active infection, then followed longitudinally. Source study methods: From reference gene primer amplification, estimates of nucleated cell counts were derived. Produced via immunoSEQ multiplex PCR; TCRdb's table is partial and in-frame only. That table furnishes V, J and clone size, whereas the DNA furnished D and trimming. The repertoire holds over 100,000 clones, roughly 90% seen once, with around 4.5% in the top ten. The sequencing sample was made of peripheral blood. V usage is TRBV6-2 or TRBV6-3 and J usage is TRBJ1-1; 8 bases line up with TRBD1. The TCR was taken from a man aged 60 to 75 with COVID-19, enrolled during active disease. In DNA, the CDR3 is TGTGCCAGCAGTTACCCCCGACAGGGGATTACTGAAGCTTTCTTT. Its translation: CASSYPRQGITEAFF.